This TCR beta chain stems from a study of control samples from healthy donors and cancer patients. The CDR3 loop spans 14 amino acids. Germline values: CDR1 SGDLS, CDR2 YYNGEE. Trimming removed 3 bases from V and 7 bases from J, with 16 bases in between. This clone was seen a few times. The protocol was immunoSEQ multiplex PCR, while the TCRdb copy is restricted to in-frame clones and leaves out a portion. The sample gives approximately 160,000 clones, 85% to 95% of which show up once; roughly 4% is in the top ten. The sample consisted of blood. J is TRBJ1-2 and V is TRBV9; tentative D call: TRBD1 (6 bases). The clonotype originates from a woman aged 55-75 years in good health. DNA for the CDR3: TGTGCCAGCAGCGCCTCCACAGGGACGTTTGGCTACACCTTC. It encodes CASSASTGTFGYTF.